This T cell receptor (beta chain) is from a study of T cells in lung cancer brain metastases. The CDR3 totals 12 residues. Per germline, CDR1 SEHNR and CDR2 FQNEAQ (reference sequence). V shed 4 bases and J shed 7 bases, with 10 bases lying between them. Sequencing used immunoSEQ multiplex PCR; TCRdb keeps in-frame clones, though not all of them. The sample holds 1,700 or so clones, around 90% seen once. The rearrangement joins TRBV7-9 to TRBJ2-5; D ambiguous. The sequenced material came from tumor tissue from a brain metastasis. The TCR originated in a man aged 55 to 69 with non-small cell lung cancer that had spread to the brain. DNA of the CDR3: TGTGCCAGCAGCTATTCAGGCGGGACCCAGTACTTC. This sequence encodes CASSYSGGTQYF.